One and the same sample provided the 25 T cell receptor beta chains below, sequenced in a study of spatial heterogeneity in lung cancer. Each CDR3 protein is one row after TCRdb ran MiXCR on the 5' RACE reads. Of approximately 30,000 distinct CDR3 sequences in the sample, about 10% are singletons; the top ten hold 28%. Time point: blood at routine non-recurrence follow-up after resection. The sample here was PBMCs, taken at follow-up. The receptors stem from a female donor with early-stage non-small cell lung cancer.

This chain connects TRBV20-1 to TRBJ1-6; 10 positions match TRBD1. Per the germline V gene, CDR1 is DFQATT and CDR2 is SNEGSKA (reference sequence). The trim removed 3 bases at V and 3 bases at J, leaving 2 bases unmatched. The length of the CDR3 is 15 residues. DNA for the CDR3: TGCAGTGCTAGCCGGGACAGGGGCTATAATTCACCCCTCCACTTT. Translated, it gives CSASRDRGYNSPLHF.

In this sample, this clonotype turned up many times. The chain links TRBV27 to TRBJ2-7; TRBD1 might be the D (6 bases). This CDR3 contains 13 residues. The germline V gene has CDR1 MNHEY and CDR2 SMNVEV (reference sequence). V was shortened by 6 bases and J by 1 base, with 10 bases between the two germline ends. The CDR3 is CASSRQASYEQYF. In nucleotides, the CDR3 is TGTGCCAGCAGCCGACAGGCGTCCTACGAGCAGTACTTC.

The V gene is TRBV28, the J gene TRBJ2-7, with D possibly being TRBD2 (5 bases). Per the germline V gene, CDR1 is MDHEN and CDR2 is SYDVKM. Trimming took 0 bases from V and 1 from J, leaving 13 bases between them. This CDR3 region has 16 residues. This chain's CDR3 is CASSLWGVERSYEQYF. DNA of the CDR3: TGTGCCAGCAGTTTATGGGGAGTCGAACGGTCCTACGAGCAGTACTTC.

This clonotype has just a few counts. The chain employs TRBV6-5 and TRBJ2-7; D not resolved. Between the trimmed V and J ends, which lost 6 bases and 2 bases, there was a span of 17 bases. From germline, CDR1 is MNHEY and CDR2 SVGAGI. The CDR3 sequence is 15 residues long. CDR3 amino acids: CASRPTLQIPYEQYF. The DNA for the CDR3 is TGTGCCAGCAGACCTACCCTGCAGATCCCCTACGAGCAGTACTTC.

The rearrangement links TRBV2 to TRBJ1-5; TRBD1 matches at 8 bases. The CDR3 extends over 15 amino acids. Germline CDR1 is SNHLY and CDR2 is FYNNEI. V was pared by 3 bases and J by 3 bases, with 4 bases of the junction left unmatched. DNA of the CDR3: TGTGCCAGCAGTGATGGGACAGGACCCAATCAGCCCCAGCATTTT. This gives the protein CASSDGTGPNQPQHF.

This clonotype was seen ten or more times. This rearrangement joins TRBV7-6 to TRBJ2-7, with D possibly being TRBD2 (5 bases). CDR1 SGHVS and CDR2 FNYEAQ come from the germline V gene. The ends were cut back, 5 bases at V and 6 bases at J, with 11 bases in the middle. The CDR3 has 12 residues. DNA for the CDR3: TGTGCCAGCAGCGGCGCTGGAGGCGAGCAGTACTTC. It is translated as CASSGAGGEQYF.

This clonotype was seen ten or more times. This chain connects TRBV7-2 to TRBJ1-5; D may be TRBD1 (6 bases). Per the germline V gene, CDR1 is SGHTA and CDR2 is FQGNSA. The germline V and J ends were trimmed by 5 bases and 0 bases, with 11 bases remaining between them. The CDR3 runs to 15 residues. For the CDR3, the DNA is TGTGCCAGCAGCCTCGGGACACTTAGCAATCAGCCCCAGCATTTT. Its protein product is CASSLGTLSNQPQHF.

A single count supports this clonotype. A much more abundant neighbour one base away suggests this may be a read error. The rearrangement links TRBV18 to TRBJ2-1; D is undetermined. The CDR3 is 14 residues long. Germline-derived CDR1 and CDR2 are KGHSH and LQKENI. Trimming cost V 5 bases and J 5 bases, with 13 bases left between them. For the CDR3, the DNA is TGTGCCAGCTCATCAGAATGGGAAGACAATGAGCAGTTCTTC. This encodes CASSSEWEDNEQFF.

Only a few counts were recorded for this clonotype. The V call is TRBV5-1, the J call TRBJ1-1; 8 nucleotides match TRBD1. Germline V gene data show CDR1 as SGHRS and CDR2 as YFSETQ. The CDR3 runs 14 residues. V lost 5 bases and J lost 1; bases outside the gene matches: 4. CDR3 DNA: TGCGCCAGCAGAGCCGGACAGGGGAACACTGAAGCTTTCTTT. Protein sequence: CASRAGQGNTEAFF. The variable domain in full, completed from reference TRBV5-1 and TRBJ1-1, reads KAGVTQTPRYLIKTRGQQVTLSCSPISGHRSVSWYQQTPGQGLQFLFEYFSETQRNKGNFPGRFSGRQFSNSRSEMNVSTLELGDSALYLCASRAGQGNTEAFFGQGTRLTVV.

The J gene is TRBJ2-3, the V gene TRBV20-1, with 7 positions matching TRBD1. V shed 2 bases, J shed 6 bases, and the junction held 17 bases outside the gene matches. Per germline, CDR1 DFQATT and CDR2 SNEGSKA (reference sequence). This CDR3 region has 17 residues. CDR3: CSARLLGGSGSYDTQYF. In DNA, the CDR3 is TGCAGTGCTAGATTGCTAGGGGGCAGCGGTTCCTACGATACGCAGTATTTT.

V usage is TRBV7-9 and J usage is TRBJ2-2; 9 bases are shared with TRBD2. The CDR3 sequence is 14 residues long. V dropped 8 bases and J dropped 0; count of bases not matched to a gene: 1. Germline CDR1 SEHNR, CDR2 FQNEAQ (reference sequence). The CDR3 DNA reads as TGTGCCAGCCGGACTAGCGCGAACACCGGGGAGCTGTTTTTT. Protein: CASRTSANTGELFF.

The J gene is TRBJ1-2, the V gene TRBV28; TRBD1 agrees at 7 bases. With V trimmed by 7 bases and J by 3 bases, 11 bases remained unmatched. CDR1 and CDR2 from the germline V gene are MDHEN and SYDVKM. The CDR3 covers 15 residues. The CDR3 sequence is CASTRGGQNYYGYTF. CDR3 nucleotides: TGTGCCAGCACCCGGGGGGGACAGAACTACTATGGCTACACCTTC.

This clonotype was counted ten times or more. The chain links TRBV7-2 to TRBJ2-3; D might be TRBD1 or TRBD2, each matching 5 bases. There are 15 residues in the CDR3. Germline V gene data show CDR1 as SGHTA and CDR2 as FQGNSA. V lost 5 bases, J lost 3 bases, and 15 bases lay in between. CDR3 nucleotide sequence: TGTGCCAGCAGCCCCGGGGCAGGAATGACAGATACGCAGTATTTT. Protein sequence: CASSPGAGMTDTQYF.

This clonotype has at least ten counts. The J gene is TRBJ2-3, the V gene TRBV29-1, with 10 bases lining up with TRBD1. Trimming took 7 bases from V and 4 from J; bases not matched to a gene: 8. This CDR3 is built from 14 residues. Germline V gene data show CDR1 as SQVTM and CDR2 as ANQGSEA. The CDR3 spells CSAQTGGRSDTQYF. CDR3 nucleotide sequence: TGCAGCGCACAGACAGGGGGCCGGTCAGATACGCAGTATTTT.

There are many counts of this clonotype. The V gene is TRBV7-9, the J gene TRBJ1-4; 8 bases fit TRBD1. Germline V lookup: CDR1 SEHNR, CDR2 FQNEAQ (reference sequence). This CDR3 has 13 residues. With V trimmed by 3 bases and J by 6 bases, 0 bases remained unmatched. The CDR3, as DNA: TGTGCCAGCAGCTTGACAGGGGATGAAAAACTGTTTTTT. Translated, it gives CASSLTGDEKLFF.

This chain joins TRBV3-1 and TRBJ2-1; 9 bases match TRBD1. Germline-derived CDR1 and CDR2 are LGHDT and YNNKEL (reference sequence). The CDR3 consists of 15 residues. Trimming at V came to 4 bases and at J to 7 bases, leaving 8 bases not matched to a gene. CDR3 bases: TGTGCCAGCAGCCGGAACCAGGACAGGGGTAATGAGCAGTTCTTC. This encodes CASSRNQDRGNEQFF.

The rearrangement uses TRBV14 and TRBJ1-3; D is uncertain. The CDR3 is made up of 13 amino acids. Trimming pared 4 bases from V and 4 bases from J, leaving 8 bases between. CDR1 is SGHDN and CDR2 is FVKESK in the germline V gene. The CDR3, as DNA: TGTGCCAGCAGCCCTAGTTGGGGAAACACCATATATTTT. Protein: CASSPSWGNTIYF. The variable domain in full, with the rest retrieved from reference TRBV14 and TRBJ1-3, is EAGVTQFPSHSVIEKGQTVTLRCDPISGHDNLYWYRRVMGKEIKFLLHFVKESKQDESGMPNNRFLAERTGGTYSTLKVQPAELEDSGVYFCASSPSWGNTIYFGEGSWLTVV.

The gene calls are TRBV27 and TRBJ1-2; 8 bases are shared with TRBD1. The CDR3 runs to 13 residues. J was trimmed by 7 bases and V by 5 bases; bases with no gene match: 6. The germline V gene has CDR1 MNHEY and CDR2 SMNVEV (reference sequence). CDR3 in DNA: TGTGCCAGCAGTCGCCCTGGGACAGGTGGCTACACCTTC. This gives the protein CASSRPGTGGYTF.

The rearrangement joins TRBV6-2 or TRBV6-3 to TRBJ2-2; no reliable D call. This CDR3 region has 11 residues. Germline V CDR1 and CDR2: MNHEY, SVGEGT. Trimming took 8 bases from V and 13 from J, leaving 14 bases between them. This CDR3 is CASQTLRGLFF. DNA of the CDR3: TGTGCCAGCCAGACCCTTCGTGGGCTGTTTTTT.

This clonotype was recorded many times. The chain couples TRBV9 to TRBJ2-5; D might be TRBD2 (5 bases). CDR3 length equals 14 residues. Germline V CDR1 and CDR2: SGDLS, YYNGEE. V was trimmed by 5 bases and J by 5 bases, leaving 16 bases between them. The CDR3 loop is CASRPDGIPETQYF. The CDR3 coding sequence is TGTGCCAGCAGACCAGACGGGATTCCGGAGACCCAGTACTTC. The entire variable domain, with the rest obtained from reference TRBV9 and TRBJ2-5, is as follows: DSGVTQTPKHLITATGQRVTLRCSPRSGDLSVYWYQQSLDQGLQFLIQYYNGEERAKGNILERFSAQQFPDLHSELNLSSLELGDSALYFCASRPDGIPETQYFGPGTRLLVL.

This clonotype was detected many times. The chain combines TRBV5-1 with TRBJ1-3, with 8 bases matching TRBD1. Germline assignment: CDR1 SGHRS and CDR2 YFSETQ. The CDR3 is 16 amino acids. V gave up 4 bases and J gave up 0 bases; unmatched junction bases: 6. The DNA for the CDR3 is TGCGCCAGCAGCGACCAGGGGGCCGTCTCTGGAAACACCATATATTTT. Its translation: CASSDQGAVSGNTIYF.

This clonotype was seen only a few times. V and J are TRBV7-9 and TRBJ2-7; 7 bases line up with TRBD1. The length of the CDR3 is 13 residues. The germline V gene encodes CDR1 SEHNR and CDR2 FQNEAQ (reference sequence). Trimming removed 5 bases from V and 4 bases from J; junction bases left unmatched: 5. CDR3 DNA sequence: TGTGCCAGCAGCCGAGGGACAGTATACGAGCAGTACTTC. This sequence encodes CASSRGTVYEQYF.

This clonotype was picked up a small number of times. The chain is built from TRBV20-1 and TRBJ2-7; the match to TRBD1 covers 7 bases. This CDR3 comprises 14 residues. Germline CDR1 reads DFQATT; CDR2 reads SNEGSKA (reference sequence). V trimming: 5 bases; J trimming: 0 bases; junction bases outside the gene matches: 7. CDR3 protein: CSASDRDRSYEQYF. The CDR3 region has the DNA TGCAGTGCTTCCGACAGGGACCGCTCCTACGAGCAGTACTTC.

This clonotype was counted at least ten times. The CDR3 spells CASSPTSGGHNEQFF. The CDR3 DNA is TGTGCCAGCAGCCCGACTAGCGGGGGGCATAATGAGCAGTTCTTC. This chain joins TRBV7-2 and TRBJ2-1; TRBD2 matches at 13 bases. Germline V gene lookup returns CDR1 SGHTA and CDR2 FQGNSA. The CDR3 covers 15 residues. The V gene end was trimmed by 5 bases and the J gene end by 7 bases; junction bases not matched to a gene: 5.

The chain couples TRBV6-2 or TRBV6-3 to TRBJ2-1; D gene uncertain. The CDR3 extends over 14 amino acids. Germline V CDR1 and CDR2: MNHEY, SVGEGT. Trimming removed 0 bases at V and 10 bases at J, with 13 bases between. This CDR3 reads CASSYSKQRQEQFF. DNA of the CDR3: TGTGCCAGCAGTTACTCGAAGCAGCGCCAGGAGCAGTTCTTC.